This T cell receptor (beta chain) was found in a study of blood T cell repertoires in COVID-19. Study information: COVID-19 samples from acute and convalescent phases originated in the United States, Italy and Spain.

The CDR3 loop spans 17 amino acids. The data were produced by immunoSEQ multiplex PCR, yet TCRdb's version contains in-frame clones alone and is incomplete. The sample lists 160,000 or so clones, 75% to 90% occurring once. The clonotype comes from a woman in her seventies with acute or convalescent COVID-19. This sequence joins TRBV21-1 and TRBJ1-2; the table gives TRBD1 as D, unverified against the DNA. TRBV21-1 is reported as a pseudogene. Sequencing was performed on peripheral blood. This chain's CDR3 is CASSKETIGRANYGYTF. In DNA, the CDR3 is TGTGCCAGCAGCAAAGAAACAATCGGCAGGGCTAACTATGGCTACACCTTC.